A selection of T cell receptor beta chains follows, all from one sample in a study of T cell responses to AZD1222 COVID-19 vaccine. The protocol was immunoSEQ multiplex PCR, while the TCRdb copy is restricted to in-frame clones and leaves out a portion. In the table there are over 100,000 clones, more than 65% of which are singletons. The sequenced sample was peripheral blood, obtained on day 0 of AZD1222 vaccination. All receptors derive from an adult in good health. The CDR3 runs from the conserved cysteine through the conserved F or W. A D gene is named only where the DNA matches it firmly. Size tells how often a clone was seen (once, few, many) or the class of an expanded clone, and some rows leave it out.

clone_size: NA; d_call: NA; j_call: TRBJ1-1; v_call: TRBV19; cdr3_nt: TGTGCCAGTAAGAGGGGCTTGGACACTGAAGCTTTCTTT; cdr3_aa: CASKRGLDTEAFF
clone_size: NA; d_call: NA; j_call: TRBJ1-1; v_call: TRBV7-3; cdr3_nt: TGTGCCAGCAGCCAAGAGAGTGCGGGGAACACTGAAGCTTTCTTT; cdr3_aa: CASSQESAGNTEAFF
clone_size: NA; d_call: NA; j_call: TRBJ2-7; v_call: TRBV7-2; cdr3_nt: TGTGCCAGCAGCTTAGCCAGGGACAACTACGAGCAGTACTTC; cdr3_aa: CASSLARDNYEQYF
clone_size: NA; d_call: TRBD2; j_call: TRBJ2-3; v_call: TRBV27; cdr3_nt: TGTGCCAGCAGTCCCCCGGGGAGCGGGAGGGCAGATACGCAGTATTTT; cdr3_aa: CASSPPGSGRADTQYF
clone_size: NA; d_call: TRBD1; j_call: TRBJ1-1; v_call: TRBV6-2/TRBV6-3; cdr3_nt: TGTGCCAGCAGTTACGGGCAGGGGGGAAGCACTGAAGCTTTCTTT; cdr3_aa: CASSYGQGGSTEAFF
clone_size: NA; d_call: NA; j_call: TRBJ1-1; v_call: TRBV2; cdr3_nt: TGTGCCAGCACGCGCAGGAACACTGAAGCTTTCTTT; cdr3_aa: CASTRRNTEAFF
clone_size: NA; d_call: NA; j_call: TRBJ1-5; v_call: TRBV28; cdr3_nt: TGTGCCAGCAGGCCGGGGGGACGACTGCCCCAGCATTTT; cdr3_aa: CASRPGGRLPQHF
clone_size: NA; d_call: NA; j_call: TRBJ1-1; v_call: TRBV3-1/TRBV3-2; cdr3_nt: TGTGCCAGCAGCCGAACGAGTGGGGCGAACACTGAAGCTTTCTTT; cdr3_aa: CASSRTSGANTEAFF
clone_size: NA; d_call: NA; j_call: TRBJ2-4; v_call: TRBV5-5; cdr3_nt: TGTGCCAGCAGCTTGTCGGTGCTAGCCAAAAACATTCAGTACTTC; cdr3_aa: CASSLSVLAKNIQYF
clone_size: NA; d_call: NA; j_call: TRBJ2-4; v_call: TRBV7-2; cdr3_nt: TGTGCCAGCAGCCTAGGGGGGACAGCCAAAAACATTCAGTACTTC; cdr3_aa: CASSLGGTAKNIQYF
clone_size: once; d_call: NA; j_call: TRBJ1-5; v_call: TRBV18; cdr3_nt: TGTGCCAGCTCACCACCCTTTGGTGGTGCCAATCAGCCCCAGCATTTT; cdr3_aa: CASSPPFGGANQPQHF
clone_size: NA; d_call: NA; j_call: TRBJ1-1; v_call: TRBV7-3; cdr3_nt: TGTGCCAGCAGCCTAGGAGCAGGGATGAACACTGAAGCTTTCTTT; cdr3_aa: CASSLGAGMNTEAFF
clone_size: once; d_call: NA; j_call: TRBJ1-1; v_call: TRBV6-5; cdr3_nt: TGTGCCAGCAGTTACTCGGGCAGGCTGGTTACTGAAGCTTTCTTT; cdr3_aa: CASSYSGRLVTEAFF
clone_size: NA; d_call: TRBD1; j_call: TRBJ2-5; v_call: TRBV7-9; cdr3_nt: TGTGCCAGCAGCAGTAGGCGGACAGGGGGTGCGGGAGAGACCCAGTACTTC; cdr3_aa: CASSSRRTGGAGETQYF
clone_size: NA; d_call: TRBD2; j_call: TRBJ2-5; v_call: TRBV6-6; cdr3_nt: TGTGCCAGCAGTTTAGCGGGTGCGACTCGTGAGACCCAGTACTTC; cdr3_aa: CASSLAGATRETQYF
clone_size: NA; d_call: TRBD1; j_call: TRBJ2-3; v_call: TRBV27; cdr3_nt: TGTGCCAGCAGTTTATCCGGACAGGGCATACTTTTGGGGACAGATACGCAGTATTTT; cdr3_aa: CASSLSGQGILLGTDTQYF
clone_size: NA; d_call: NA; j_call: TRBJ2-1; v_call: TRBV14; cdr3_nt: TGTGCCAGCAGCCCCGCGACTAGTTCCCACAATGAGCAGTTCTTC; cdr3_aa: CASSPATSSHNEQFF
clone_size: many; d_call: TRBD2; j_call: TRBJ2-1; v_call: TRBV11-3; cdr3_nt: TGTGCCTCGGGTGCGGGGGACCGTTACAATGAGCAGTTCTTC; cdr3_aa: CASGAGDRYNEQFF
clone_size: once; d_call: TRBD2; j_call: TRBJ2-2; v_call: TRBV3-1/TRBV3-2; cdr3_nt: TGTGCCAGCAGCCACGGAGCGGGAGAGGGGAAAAACACCGGGGAGCTGTTTTTT; cdr3_aa: CASSHGAGEGKNTGELFF
clone_size: NA; d_call: NA; j_call: TRBJ2-3; v_call: TRBV5-1; cdr3_nt: TGCGCCAGCAGCTTGGAGGGTACGCAGTATTTT; cdr3_aa: CASSLEGTQYF
clone_size: NA; d_call: NA; j_call: TRBJ1-2; v_call: TRBV30; cdr3_nt: TGTGCCTGGAACCGGGGTGAAGATGGCTACACCTTC; cdr3_aa: CAWNRGEDGYTF
clone_size: NA; d_call: NA; j_call: TRBJ1-1; v_call: TRBV5-5; cdr3_nt: TGTGCCAGCAGCTTCGCAGAGAACACTGAAGCTTTCTTT; cdr3_aa: CASSFAENTEAFF
clone_size: NA; d_call: NA; j_call: TRBJ2-7; v_call: TRBV9; cdr3_nt: TGTGCCAGCAGTGGACAAATCCGGGACTACGAGCAGTACTTC; cdr3_aa: CASSGQIRDYEQYF
clone_size: NA; d_call: NA; j_call: TRBJ2-1; v_call: TRBV7-2; cdr3_nt: TGTGCCAGCAGCTTAGGAGGAGTATCCTACAATGAGCAGTTCTTC; cdr3_aa: CASSLGGVSYNEQFF
clone_size: NA; d_call: NA; j_call: TRBJ2-2; v_call: TRBV2; cdr3_nt: TGTGCCAGCAGTGGGGTGGGAGGTGCCAGAGCCGGGGAGCTGTTTTTT; cdr3_aa: CASSGVGGARAGELFF
clone_size: NA; d_call: NA; j_call: TRBJ2-5; v_call: TRBV11-1; cdr3_nt: TGTGCCAGCAGCGCTCGGGATTGGGCGTCAGAGACCCAGTACTTC; cdr3_aa: CASSARDWASETQYF
clone_size: NA; d_call: NA; j_call: TRBJ1-2; v_call: TRBV6-5; cdr3_nt: TGTGCCAGCAGTTACTCGACTGGGGGGGACACCTTC; cdr3_aa: CASSYSTGGDTF
clone_size: NA; d_call: TRBD2; j_call: TRBJ2-7; v_call: TRBV6-2/TRBV6-3; cdr3_nt: TGTGCCAGCAGCGATCTAGCGGGGCCCGCCTACGAGCAGTACTTC; cdr3_aa: CASSDLAGPAYEQYF
clone_size: NA; d_call: NA; j_call: TRBJ1-1; v_call: TRBV5-1; cdr3_nt: TGCGCCAGCAGCACACAGGGGAACACTGAAGCTTTCTTT; cdr3_aa: CASSTQGNTEAFF
clone_size: once; d_call: NA; j_call: TRBJ2-7; v_call: TRBV19; cdr3_nt: TGTGCCAGTACCGGGGAGACCCTTTACGAGCAGTACTTC; cdr3_aa: CASTGETLYEQYF
clone_size: NA; d_call: TRBD2; j_call: TRBJ2-7; v_call: TRBV6-5; cdr3_nt: TGTGCCAGCAGTAGGCTAGCGGGCACCTACGAGCAGTACTTC; cdr3_aa: CASSRLAGTYEQYF
clone_size: NA; d_call: NA; j_call: TRBJ2-7; v_call: TRBV5-6; cdr3_nt: TGTGCCAGCAGCTTGCGTTCCTACGAGCAGTACTTC; cdr3_aa: CASSLRSYEQYF
clone_size: NA; d_call: NA; j_call: TRBJ1-1; v_call: TRBV5-1; cdr3_nt: TGCGCCAGCAGCTTGGTGGGGAGAACTGAAGCTTTCTTT; cdr3_aa: CASSLVGRTEAFF
clone_size: NA; d_call: NA; j_call: TRBJ1-5; v_call: TRBV2; cdr3_nt: TGTGCCAGCAGTGGGCAGGGCGGCAATCAGCCCCAGCATTTT; cdr3_aa: CASSGQGGNQPQHF
clone_size: NA; d_call: NA; j_call: TRBJ1-5; v_call: TRBV5-5; cdr3_nt: TGTGCCAGCAGCTTGACAGGAGGCAATCAGCCCCAGCATTTT; cdr3_aa: CASSLTGGNQPQHF
clone_size: NA; d_call: NA; j_call: TRBJ2-4; v_call: TRBV5-1; cdr3_nt: TGCGCCAGCAGCAATTCCGGACTAGCCAAAAACATTCAGTACTTC; cdr3_aa: CASSNSGLAKNIQYF
clone_size: NA; d_call: NA; j_call: TRBJ2-1; v_call: TRBV19; cdr3_nt: TGTGCCAGTAGTGCCGCCGGGACGCGGACCTACAATGAGCAGTTCTTC; cdr3_aa: CASSAAGTRTYNEQFF
clone_size: once; d_call: NA; j_call: TRBJ2-1; v_call: TRBV3-1/TRBV3-2; cdr3_nt: TGTGCCAGCAGCCAAGTCAAGCGGGTCAACAATGAGCAGTTCTTC; cdr3_aa: CASSQVKRVNNEQFF
clone_size: NA; d_call: NA; j_call: TRBJ2-3; v_call: TRBV5-1; cdr3_nt: TGCGCCAGCAGGTTGGAAATTCCGACCACAGATACGCAGTATTTT; cdr3_aa: CASRLEIPTTDTQYF
clone_size: once; d_call: NA; j_call: TRBJ2-7; v_call: TRBV10-3; cdr3_nt: TGTGCCATCAAAGCGGCAGGGGAAGCCTACGAGCAGTACTTC; cdr3_aa: CAIKAAGEAYEQYF
clone_size: few; d_call: TRBD1; j_call: TRBJ1-5; v_call: TRBV6-6; cdr3_nt: TGTGCCAGCAGTTGGACAGGCGGGGAACAGCCCCAGCATTTT; cdr3_aa: CASSWTGGEQPQHF
clone_size: NA; d_call: TRBD1; j_call: TRBJ2-1; v_call: TRBV7-9; cdr3_nt: TGTGCCAGCAGACCGACAGGGGACAATGAGCAGTTCTTC; cdr3_aa: CASRPTGDNEQFF
clone_size: NA; d_call: TRBD1; j_call: TRBJ1-5; v_call: TRBV6-5; cdr3_nt: TGTGCCAGCAGTTACTCTGCACAGGGGAATCAGCCCCAGCATTTT; cdr3_aa: CASSYSAQGNQPQHF